This T cell receptor beta chain was found in a study of CD8 T cells in Susac syndrome. In the case of this clonotype: The antigen is not known.

Random hexamers served to reverse transcribe roughly 0.5 to 1 ug RNA. Amplification of the TCR beta CDR3 was carried out by immunoSEQ multiplex PCR, which spanned a total of 54 Vbeta and 13 Jbeta segments. TCRdb called the immunoSEQ multiplex PCR reads again in MiXCR, with one record for every CDR3 protein. The sample has approximately 80,000 distinct CDR3 sequences, approximately 94% seen once. Findings and caveats of the study: CD8+ clonal expansion in Susac peaked in TEMRA cells and active patients.

Germline V gene data show CDR1 as MNHEY and CDR2 as SMNVEV (reference sequence). Trimming took 7 bases from V and 3 from J, leaving 12 bases between them. This CDR3 region has 13 residues. Sequencing targeted TCR beta in blood CD8+ and CD4+ T cells. Material: CD8+ T cells from PBMCs. The chain carries TRBV27 and TRBJ1-2; no clear D. The receptor comes from a human donor with Susac syndrome. The CDR3 nucleotides read TGTGCCAGCACCTTATCGCCTTACTATGGCTACACCTTC. Its protein is CASTLSPYYGYTF.